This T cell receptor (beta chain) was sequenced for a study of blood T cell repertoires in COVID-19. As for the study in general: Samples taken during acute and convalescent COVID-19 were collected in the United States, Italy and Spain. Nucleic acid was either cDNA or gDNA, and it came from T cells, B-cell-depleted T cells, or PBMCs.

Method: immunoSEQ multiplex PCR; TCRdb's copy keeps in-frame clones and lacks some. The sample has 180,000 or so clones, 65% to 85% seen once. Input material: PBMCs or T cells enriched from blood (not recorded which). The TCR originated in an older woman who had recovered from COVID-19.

The CDR3 loop reads CASSIGGQGADTEAFF. CDR3 in DNA: TGTGCCAGTAGTATAGGGGGACAGGGGGCAGACACTGAAGCTTTCTTT. V gene TRBV19 combines with J gene TRBJ1-1; TRBD1 agrees at 12 bases. Germline values: CDR1 LNHDA, CDR2 SQIVND (reference sequence). This CDR3 is built from 16 residues. The V and J ends lost 1 base and 3 bases, in that order; junction bases with no gene match: 3.